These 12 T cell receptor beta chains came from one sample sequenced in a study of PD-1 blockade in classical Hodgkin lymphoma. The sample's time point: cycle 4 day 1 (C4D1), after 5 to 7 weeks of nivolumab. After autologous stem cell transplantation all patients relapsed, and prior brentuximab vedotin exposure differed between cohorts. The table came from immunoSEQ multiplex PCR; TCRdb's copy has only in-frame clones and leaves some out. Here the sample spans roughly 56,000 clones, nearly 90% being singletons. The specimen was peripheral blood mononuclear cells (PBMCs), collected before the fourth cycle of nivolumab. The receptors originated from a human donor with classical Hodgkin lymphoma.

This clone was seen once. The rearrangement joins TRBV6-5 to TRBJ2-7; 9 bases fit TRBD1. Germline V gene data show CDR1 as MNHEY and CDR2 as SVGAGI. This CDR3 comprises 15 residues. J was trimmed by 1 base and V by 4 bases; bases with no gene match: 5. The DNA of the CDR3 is TGTGCCAGCAGTTCCACAGGGGGCGCTTCCTACGAGCAGTACTTC. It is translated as CASSSTGGASYEQYF.

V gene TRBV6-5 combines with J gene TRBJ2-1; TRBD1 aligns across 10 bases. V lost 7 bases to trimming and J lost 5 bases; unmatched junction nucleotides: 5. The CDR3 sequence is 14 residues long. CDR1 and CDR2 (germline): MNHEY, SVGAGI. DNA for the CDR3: TGTGCCAGCACTACCGGGACAGGGGACAATGAGCAGTTCTTC. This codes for CASTTGTGDNEQFF.

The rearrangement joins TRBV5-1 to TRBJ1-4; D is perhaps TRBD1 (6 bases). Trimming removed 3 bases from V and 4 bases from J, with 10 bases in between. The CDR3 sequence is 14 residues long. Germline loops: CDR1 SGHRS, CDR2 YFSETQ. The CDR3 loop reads CASSSQGGNEKLFF. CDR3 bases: TGCGCCAGCAGCTCACAGGGAGGTAATGAAAAACTGTTTTTT.

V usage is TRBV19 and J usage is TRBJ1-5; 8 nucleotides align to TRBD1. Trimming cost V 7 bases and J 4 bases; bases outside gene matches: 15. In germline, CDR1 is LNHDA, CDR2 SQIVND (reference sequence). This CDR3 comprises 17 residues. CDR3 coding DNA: TGTGCCAGTATTAACTTTCACCCAGGGGGCGGGAATCAGCCCCAGCATTTT. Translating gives CASINFHPGGGNQPQHF. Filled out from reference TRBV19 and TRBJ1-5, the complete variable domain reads DGGITQSPKYLFRKEGQNVTLSCEQNLNHDAMYWYRQDPGQGLRLIYYSQIVNDFQKGDIAEGYSVSREKKESFPLTVTSAQKNPTAFYLCASINFHPGGGNQPQHFGDGTRLSIL.

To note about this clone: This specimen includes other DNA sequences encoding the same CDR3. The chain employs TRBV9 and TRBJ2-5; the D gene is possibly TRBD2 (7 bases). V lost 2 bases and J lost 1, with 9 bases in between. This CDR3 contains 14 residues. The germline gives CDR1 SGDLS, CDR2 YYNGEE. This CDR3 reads CASSVGGAQETQYF. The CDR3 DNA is TGTGCCAGCAGCGTTGGGGGGGCCCAAGAGACCCAGTACTTC.

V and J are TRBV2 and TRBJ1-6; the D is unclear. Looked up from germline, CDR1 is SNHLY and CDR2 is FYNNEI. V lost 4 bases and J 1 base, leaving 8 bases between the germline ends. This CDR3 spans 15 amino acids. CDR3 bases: TGTGCCAGCAGTGGCCAGGTATCCTATAATTCACCCCTCCACTTT. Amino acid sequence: CASSGQVSYNSPLHF.

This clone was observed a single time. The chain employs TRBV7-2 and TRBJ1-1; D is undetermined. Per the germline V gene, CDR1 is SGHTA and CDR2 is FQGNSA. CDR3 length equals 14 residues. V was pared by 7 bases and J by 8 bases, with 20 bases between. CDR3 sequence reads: CASKSGKSGSEAFF. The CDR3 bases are TGTGCCAGCAAGTCCGGCAAATCGGGGTCCGAAGCTTTCTTT.

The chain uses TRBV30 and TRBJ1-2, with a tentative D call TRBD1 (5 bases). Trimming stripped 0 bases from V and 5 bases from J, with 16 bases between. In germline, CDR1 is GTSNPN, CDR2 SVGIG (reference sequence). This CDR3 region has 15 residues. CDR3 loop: CAWSVGAGIGYGYTF. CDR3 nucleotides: TGTGCCTGGAGTGTAGGGGCCGGGATTGGTTATGGCTACACCTTC. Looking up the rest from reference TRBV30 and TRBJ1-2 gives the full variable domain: SQTIHQWPATLVQPVGSPLSLECTVEGTSNPNLYWYRQAAGRGLQLLFYSVGIGQISSEVPQNLSASRPQDRQFILSSKKLLLSDSGFYLCAWSVGAGIGYGYTFGSGTRLTVV.

CDR3: CATSRGTTGMNTEAFF. CDR3 DNA: TGTGCCACCAGCAGAGGGACGACAGGGATGAACACTGAAGCTTTCTTT. This chain links TRBV15 with TRBJ1-1; 7 bases map to TRBD1. The germline V gene has CDR1 LNHNV and CDR2 YYDKDF (reference sequence). V lost 1 base, J lost 0 bases, and 5 bases stayed unmatched. CDR3 size: 16 residues.

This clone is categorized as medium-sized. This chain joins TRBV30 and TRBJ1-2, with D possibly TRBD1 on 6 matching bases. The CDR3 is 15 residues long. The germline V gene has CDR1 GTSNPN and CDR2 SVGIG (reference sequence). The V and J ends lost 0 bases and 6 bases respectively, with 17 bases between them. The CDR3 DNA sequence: TGTGCCTGGAGTGTATCCGGTGGGGGGCGGGATGGCTACACCTTC. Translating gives CAWSVSGGGRDGYTF.

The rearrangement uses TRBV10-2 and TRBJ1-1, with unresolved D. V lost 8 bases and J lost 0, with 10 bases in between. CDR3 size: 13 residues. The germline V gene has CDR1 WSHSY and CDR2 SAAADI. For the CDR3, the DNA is TGCGCCAGCGGTACAGACCTGAACACTGAAGCTTTCTTT. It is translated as CASGTDLNTEAFF.

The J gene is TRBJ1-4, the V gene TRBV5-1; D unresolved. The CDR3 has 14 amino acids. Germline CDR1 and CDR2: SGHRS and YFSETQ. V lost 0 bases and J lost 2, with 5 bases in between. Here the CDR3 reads CASSLAGTNEKLFF. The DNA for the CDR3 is TGCGCCAGCAGCTTGGCCGGCACTAATGAAAAACTGTTTTTT.